Sequencing of this T cell receptor (beta chain) was carried out in a study of cytotoxic CD8 clonotypes in ibrutinib-treated CLL. Overall study: Responses: approximately 25 partial, 2 complete; after median roughly 63 months, around 15 stayed remitted, 12 progressed.

Notes on the study in general: Public clonotypes, an uncommon group, contracted or remained stable on treatment.

Genomic DNA for TCR beta libraries, approximately 2.1 micrograms, came from cryopreserved PBMCs. TCRdb's table, derived via immunoSEQ multiplex PCR, lists solely in-frame clones and lacks some. There are about 50,000 clones in the sample; about half occur only once, and 30% to 35% lies in the top ten. A word on this clone: As yet, its antigen is unknown.

With 5 bases removed from V and 3 bases from J, the gap between germline ends came to 10 bases. The CDR3 totals 13 residues. CDR1 is LNHDA, CDR2 SQIVND, per germline (reference sequence). This chain connects TRBV19 to TRBJ1-1; a possible D gene is TRBD1 (6 bases). The sample consisted of PBMCs, taken after 12 months of ibrutinib treatment. This TCR was recovered from a human donor with chronic lymphocytic leukemia. This CDR3 reads CASSGDTYTEAFF. The CDR3, as DNA: TGTGCCAGTAGTGGGGACACTTACACTGAAGCTTTCTTT.